This record concerns one TCR beta chain sequence. Its target is not known. This entry comes from a study of cytomegalovirus exposure and HLA in healthy donors. The donors were members of the validation cohort, which comprised roughly 120 subjects and was separate from the first cohort of 666 subjects. Study results and limitations: Later, an analysis found that TCR clusters from the first cohort tended to co-occur in the roughly 120 validation repertoires. Investigators reported 164 TCR beta chains as tied to cytomegalovirus.

Sequencing was performed with immunoSEQ multiplex PCR; in TCRdb, only in-frame clones are kept and a portion is missing. The sample shows about 120,000 clones, about 84% of them seen only once. The CDR3 contains 15 residues. Looked up from germline, CDR1 is SGHTA and CDR2 is FQGNSA. The V gene lost 3 bases and the J gene lost 0 bases, with 11 bases spanning the gap. The gene calls are TRBV7-2 and TRBJ1-2; the D gene is possibly TRBD1 (6 bases). This sequence was found in a woman in her 30s in good health and CMV-seronegative. The sample was PBMCs. As DNA, the CDR3 is TGTGCCAGCAGCTTTTCGGACAGAGCTAACTATGGCTACACCTTC. Translation: CASSFSDRANYGYTF.